This entry lists 31 T cell receptor beta chains sequenced from one sample in a study of T cell responses to AZD1222 COVID-19 vaccine. The repertoire was sequenced with immunoSEQ multiplex PCR; TCRdb's copy has only in-frame clones and lacks some. The repertoire holds 100,000 or so clones, with 87% as singletons. The sequences come from peripheral blood, collected on day 0 of AZD1222 vaccination. Receptor source: an adult in good health.

The chain joins TRBV5-4 to TRBJ2-3; D gene ambiguous. The CDR3 loop spans 11 amino acids. V was clipped by 4 bases and J by 4 bases, with 4 bases between them. Germline loops: CDR1 SGHNT, CDR2 YYREEE (reference sequence). CDR3 bases: TGTGCCAGCAGCAACCCAGATACGCAGTATTTT. Its protein product is CASSNPDTQYF.

This clone turned up a few times. V is TRBV6-6 and J is TRBJ2-5, with 9 bases lining up with TRBD2. Losses at the gene ends were 7 bases for V and 2 bases for J; bases not matched to a gene: 8. The CDR3 runs 15 residues. CDR1 and CDR2 (germline): MNHNY, SVGAGI (reference sequence). In DNA form, the CDR3 reads TGTGCCAGCAATCTGAATAGCGGGAGACAAGAGACCCAGTACTTC. Translation: CASNLNSGRQETQYF.

J is TRBJ2-5 and V is TRBV11-3; 8 positions match TRBD2. This CDR3 contains 17 residues. V dropped 2 bases and J dropped 5; count of bases not matched to a gene: 13. The V gene's germline CDR1 is SGHNT and CDR2 YENEEA. DNA for the CDR3: TGTGCCAGCAGCTTACGGTCTAGCGGGTGGGGCGGGGAGACCCAGTACTTC. Amino acid sequence: CASSLRSSGWGGETQYF.

V usage is TRBV24-1 and J usage is TRBJ2-7; maybe TRBD1 (7 bases). V lost 7 bases, J lost 1 base, and 16 bases lay in between. This CDR3 spans 15 amino acids. Germline V gene lookup returns CDR1 KGHDR and CDR2 SFDVKD. CDR3 protein: CATSEEGAASYEQYF. CDR3 coding DNA: TGTGCCACCAGCGAGGAGGGGGCTGCTTCCTACGAGCAGTACTTC.

This clone was picked up one time. The gene calls are TRBV19 and TRBJ1-6; TRBD1 agrees at 7 bases. The CDR3 is 17 amino acids. CDR1 is LNHDA, CDR2 SQIVND, per germline (reference sequence). The ends lost 3 bases at V and 5 bases at J; junction bases unmatched: 10. The CDR3 sequence: CASSMETGSPNNSPLHF. In DNA form, the CDR3 reads TGTGCCAGTAGTATGGAGACAGGGTCGCCGAATAATTCACCCCTCCACTTT.

This sequence joins TRBV29-1 and TRBJ2-2; D unclear. Germline loops: CDR1 SQVTM, CDR2 ANQGSEA. This CDR3 has 14 amino acids. V lost 4 bases, J lost 4 bases, and 13 bases lay in between. In DNA, the CDR3 is TGCAGCGTTGCGATTGCTGACCCCACCGGGGAGCTGTTTTTT. Residues: CSVAIADPTGELFF.

The gene calls are TRBV7-2 and TRBJ2-7, with D uncertain. The V gene lost 2 bases and the J gene lost 3 bases, with 8 bases spanning the gap. The CDR3 runs 13 residues. Germline CDR1 and CDR2: SGHTA and FQGNSA. The DNA of the CDR3 is TGTGCCAGCAGCTTAAGCGATAACTACGAGCAGTACTTC. Protein product: CASSLSDNYEQYF.

The rearrangement uses TRBV7-8 and TRBJ1-2, with unresolved D. Trimming pared 6 bases from V and 6 bases from J, leaving 20 bases between. The CDR3 sequence is 15 residues long. Germline CDR1 SGHVS, CDR2 FQNEAQ. CDR3: CASRRFFTRLDGYTF. The CDR3 nucleotides are TGTGCCAGCAGGCGGTTTTTCACGAGATTAGATGGCTACACCTTC.

The gene calls are TRBV5-1 and TRBJ2-5; D remains ambiguous. CDR3 length: 12 residues. CDR1 SGHRS and CDR2 YFSETQ come from the germline V gene. V was clipped by 5 bases and J by 1 base, with 6 bases between them. CDR3: CASSSPQETQYF. Here the CDR3 DNA reads TGCGCCAGCAGTTCGCCCCAAGAGACCCAGTACTTC.

This rearrangement joins TRBV7-8 to TRBJ1-1; D gene uncertain. The V gene lost 1 base and the J gene lost 7 bases, with 7 bases spanning the gap. The V gene's germline CDR1 is SGHVS and CDR2 FQNEAQ. This CDR3 is built from 12 residues. The CDR3 DNA reads as TGTGCCAGCAGCTTAGGGGAAAATGAAGCTTTCTTT. Translation gives CASSLGENEAFF. Looking up the rest from reference TRBV7-8 and TRBJ1-1 gives the full variable domain: GAGVSQSPRYKVAKRGQDVALRCDPISGHVSLFWYQQALGQGPEFLTYFQNEAQLDKSGLPSDRFFAERPEGSVSTLKIQRTQQEDSAVYLCASSLGENEAFFGQGTRLTVV.

The genes are TRBV5-6 and TRBJ1-6, with D perhaps TRBD1 (5 bases). Germline loops: CDR1 SGHDT, CDR2 YYEEEE. V shed 0 bases and J shed 9 bases, with 13 bases lying between them. The CDR3 has 15 amino acids. The CDR3 loop reads CASSLAGRGVSPLHF. The CDR3 DNA is TGTGCCAGCAGCTTGGCCGGGAGAGGGGTTTCACCCCTCCACTTT.

The genes are TRBV3-1 (or the pseudogene TRBV3-2) and TRBJ1-1; no clear D gene. Germline loops: CDR1 LGHDT, CDR2 YNNKEL (reference sequence). Between the trimmed V and J ends, which lost 3 bases and 0 bases, there was a span of 5 bases. This CDR3 has 13 residues. CDR3 in DNA: TGTGCCAGCAGCCAGGACCTGAACACTGAAGCTTTCTTT. As protein: CASSQDLNTEAFF.

The J gene is TRBJ1-1, the V gene TRBV10-1; D is undetermined. V was shortened by 2 bases and J by 4 bases, with 14 bases between the two germline ends. This CDR3 is 15 amino acids long. Per germline, CDR1 WNHNN and CDR2 SYGVQD (reference sequence). For the CDR3, the DNA is TGCGCCAGCAGTGAGGGTGGCAGCGTTTCCACTGAAGCTTTCTTT. Translation: CASSEGGSVSTEAFF.

The chain carries TRBV5-6 and TRBJ1-2; tentatively, D is TRBD1 (5 bases). The CDR3 extends over 15 amino acids. Between the trimmed V and J ends, which lost 4 bases and 6 bases, there was a span of 19 bases. Looked up from germline, CDR1 is SGHDT and CDR2 is YYEEEE. The CDR3 reads CASSRGASLWDGYTF. Here the CDR3 DNA reads TGTGCCAGCAGCCGAGGGGCAAGCTTATGGGATGGCTACACCTTC.

The chain is built from TRBV28 and TRBJ2-7; D remains ambiguous. Trimming stripped 6 bases from V and 4 bases from J, with 10 bases between. Per the germline V gene, CDR1 is MDHEN and CDR2 is SYDVKM. The CDR3 covers 12 residues. CDR3 sequence reads: CASRLLDYEQYF. The CDR3 DNA sequence: TGTGCCAGCAGGCTTCTAGATTACGAGCAGTACTTC. The variable domain in full, with the rest retrieved from reference TRBV28 and TRBJ2-7, is DVKVTQSSRYLVKRTGEKVFLECVQDMDHENMFWYRQDPGLGLRLIYFSYDVKMKEKGDIPEGYSVSREKKERFSLILESASTNQTSMYLCASRLLDYEQYFGPGTRLTVT.

The genes are TRBV3-1 (or the pseudogene TRBV3-2) and TRBJ2-5; D is perhaps TRBD2 (5 bases). Germline lookup yields CDR1 LGHDT and CDR2 YNNKEL (reference sequence). V dropped 4 bases and J dropped 6 bases, with 18 bases sitting between them. This CDR3 spans 15 amino acids. The CDR3 DNA follows: TGTGCCAGCAGCCCTGGTGGGGAGCGACGAAAGACCCAGTACTTC. It yields the protein CASSPGGERRKTQYF.

In DNA form, the CDR3 reads TGCGCCAGCAGTGGACGGAATAATTCACCCCTCCACTTT. This sequence encodes CASSGRNNSPLHF. This chain links TRBV10-2 with TRBJ1-6; D not certain. This CDR3 has 13 residues. CDR1 is WSHSY, CDR2 SAAADI, per germline. Trimming shortened V by 4 bases and J by 5 bases, and 6 bases separated the two germline ends.

The chain recombines TRBV10-3 with TRBJ1-1; 10 nucleotides align to TRBD1. CDR1 is ENHRY and CDR2 is SYGVKD in the germline V gene. The CDR3 spans 15 residues. Germline trimming cut 9 bases from V and 1 base from J; bases unmatched to any gene: 8. The CDR3 DNA follows: TGTGCCATGCGGACAGGGGGTTCGACGAACACTGAAGCTTTCTTT. It encodes CAMRTGGSTNTEAFF.

This clone was counted between two and nine times. This rearrangement joins TRBV30 to TRBJ1-6; TRBD1 might be the D (6 bases). Germline V gene data show CDR1 as GTSNPN and CDR2 as SVGIG (reference sequence). V lost 3 bases, J lost 6 bases, and 21 bases lay in between. The length of the CDR3 is 17 residues. The CDR3: CAWRDRLRGGLNSPLHF. CDR3 coding DNA: TGTGCCTGGAGGGATCGGCTCCGAGGGGGGCTTAATTCACCCCTCCACTTT.

The rearrangement joins TRBV24-1 to TRBJ1-2; 9 nucleotides agree with TRBD1. Germline CDR1 reads KGHDR; CDR2 reads SFDVKD. V lost 2 bases, J lost 3 bases, and 0 bases stayed unmatched. The CDR3 runs 14 residues. The CDR3 spells CATSDWTGDYGYTF. CDR3 nucleotides: TGTGCCACCAGTGATTGGACAGGGGACTATGGCTACACCTTC.

This clone has a single count. The chain couples TRBV28 to TRBJ1-1, with D possibly TRBD1 on 6 matching bases. The CDR3 loop spans 14 amino acids. Germline V gene sequence: CDR1 MDHEN, CDR2 SYDVKM. V dropped 8 bases and J dropped 4 bases, with 17 bases sitting between them. CDR3 coding DNA: TGTGCCAGCCTTCGGGGGGGGGCGGCCACTGAAGCTTTCTTT. Encoded protein: CASLRGGAATEAFF.

The chain employs TRBV27 and TRBJ2-1; TRBD2 matches 13 bases. CDR3 length: 19 residues. Germline assignment: CDR1 MNHEY and CDR2 SMNVEV (reference sequence). V lost 6 bases, J lost 3 bases, and 14 bases stayed unmatched. The chain's CDR3 is CASSSFPGTSGTLYNEQFF. The CDR3 nucleotides read TGTGCCAGCAGCTCGTTTCCCGGGACTAGCGGGACTCTCTACAATGAGCAGTTCTTC.

The V call is TRBV19, the J call TRBJ2-1; D is perhaps TRBD2 (5 bases). Trimming shortened V by 5 bases and J by 7 bases, and 18 bases separated the two germline ends. Germline V lookup: CDR1 LNHDA, CDR2 SQIVND (reference sequence). CDR3 length: 15 residues. CDR3 residues: CASSQNFGRRNEQFF. DNA of the CDR3: TGTGCCAGTAGTCAGAACTTTGGCCGGAGGAATGAGCAGTTCTTC.

V is TRBV5-8 and J is TRBJ2-7; 8 bases are shared with TRBD2. V shed 2 bases, J shed 3 bases, and the junction held 7 bases outside the gene matches. The CDR3 is made up of 15 amino acids. The germline V gene has CDR1 SGHTS and CDR2 YDEGEE. The CDR3 DNA reads as TGTGCCAGCAGCTTTCTATCGGGGGGGATCTACGAGCAGTACTTC. Its protein product is CASSFLSGGIYEQYF.

V usage is TRBV11-2 and J usage is TRBJ2-7, with 8 bases that match TRBD2. V shed 1 base, J shed 0 bases, and the junction held 2 bases outside the gene matches. The CDR3 has 15 residues. CDR1 and CDR2 from the germline V gene are SGHAT and FQNNGV. CDR3 sequence (DNA): TGTGCCAGCAGCTTAGCTAGCGGGTCCTCCTACGAGCAGTACTTC. It is translated as CASSLASGSSYEQYF.

V gene TRBV27 combines with J gene TRBJ1-5; no clear D. From germline, CDR1 is MNHEY and CDR2 SMNVEV (reference sequence). The CDR3 length is 15 residues. Trimming pared 0 bases from V and 0 bases from J, leaving 6 bases between. In DNA form, the CDR3 reads TGTGCCAGCAGTTTATCGTGGAATAGCAATCAGCCCCAGCATTTT. Protein sequence: CASSLSWNSNQPQHF.

The V and J genes are TRBV5-6 and TRBJ1-3; TRBD1 agrees at 8 bases. This CDR3 is 13 amino acids long. Germline lookup yields CDR1 SGHDT and CDR2 YYEEEE. Trimming cost V 6 bases and J 4 bases; bases outside gene matches: 3. The CDR3 loop reads CASMTGVGNTIYF. The CDR3 nucleotides are TGTGCCAGCATGACAGGGGTAGGAAACACCATATATTTT.

V usage is TRBV28 and J usage is TRBJ1-5; the D is unclear. Germline V gene data show CDR1 as MDHEN and CDR2 as SYDVKM. This CDR3 has 10 residues. V was clipped by 10 bases and J by 12 bases, with 13 bases between them. CDR3 in amino acids: CATARAYQHF. The CDR3 nucleotides read TGTGCCACCGCGCGGGCCTACCAGCATTTT.

The chain employs TRBV5-1 and TRBJ2-1; possible D gene TRBD2, 6 bases. The CDR3 runs 14 residues. Germline-derived CDR1 and CDR2 are SGHRS and YFSETQ. With 4 bases removed from V and 6 bases from J, the gap between germline ends came to 14 bases. The CDR3 bases are TGCGCCAGCAGCCGGACGACTAGTTCCAATGAGCAGTTCTTC. As protein: CASSRTTSSNEQFF.

About this clone itself: At one of its ends the junction is not consistent with the germline gene, which may arise from a read error. The J gene is TRBJ1-2, the V gene TRBV19, with TRBD1 matching over 7 bases. Germline V lookup: CDR1 LNHDA, CDR2 SQIVND (reference sequence). The length of the CDR3 is 15 residues. The CDR3, as DNA: TGTGCCAGTAGGATAGGCAGGGGGATTAACGGTGGCTACACCTTC. Its protein product is CASRIGRGINGGYTF.

The chain combines TRBV19 with TRBJ2-2; TRBD1 matches at 7 bases. The germline gives CDR1 LNHDA, CDR2 SQIVND (reference sequence). With V trimmed by 8 bases and J by 2 bases, 8 bases remained unmatched. This CDR3 spans 15 amino acids. The CDR3 region is CASWERGRNTGELFF. In nucleotides, the CDR3 is TGTGCCAGTTGGGAGAGGGGGCGAAACACCGGGGAGCTGTTTTTT. Variable domain in full (rest from reference TRBV19 and TRBJ2-2): DGGITQSPKYLFRKEGQNVTLSCEQNLNHDAMYWYRQDPGQGLRLIYYSQIVNDFQKGDIAEGYSVSREKKESFPLTVTSAQKNPTAFYLCASWERGRNTGELFFGEGSRLTVL.